What follows is one T cell receptor (beta chain) and its context. This sample was included in a study of blood T cell repertoires in COVID-19. Only in-frame clones appear in the TCRdb table, and some are missing; sequencing was by immunoSEQ multiplex PCR. In the table there are over 70,000 clones, around 90% of which are singletons. CDR1 and CDR2 (germline): SGHDT, YYEEEE. This CDR3 region has 15 residues. V was shortened by 0 bases and J by 0 bases, with 7 bases between the two germline ends. Sequenced material: peripheral blood. The chain couples TRBV5-6 to TRBJ1-3; maybe TRBD1 (5 bases). The sequence was collected from a young man with COVID-19, enrolled during active disease. DNA for the CDR3: TGTGCCAGCAGCTTGGAGGGGTACTCTGGAAACACCATATATTTT. As protein: CASSLEGYSGNTIYF. Full variable domain (outside the CDR3, taken from reference TRBV5-6 and TRBJ1-3): DAGVTQSPTHLIKTRGQQVTLRCSPKSGHDTVSWYQQALGQGPQFIFQYYEEEERQRGNFPDRFSGHQFPNYSSELNVNALLLGDSALYLCASSLEGYSGNTIYFGEGSWLTVV.